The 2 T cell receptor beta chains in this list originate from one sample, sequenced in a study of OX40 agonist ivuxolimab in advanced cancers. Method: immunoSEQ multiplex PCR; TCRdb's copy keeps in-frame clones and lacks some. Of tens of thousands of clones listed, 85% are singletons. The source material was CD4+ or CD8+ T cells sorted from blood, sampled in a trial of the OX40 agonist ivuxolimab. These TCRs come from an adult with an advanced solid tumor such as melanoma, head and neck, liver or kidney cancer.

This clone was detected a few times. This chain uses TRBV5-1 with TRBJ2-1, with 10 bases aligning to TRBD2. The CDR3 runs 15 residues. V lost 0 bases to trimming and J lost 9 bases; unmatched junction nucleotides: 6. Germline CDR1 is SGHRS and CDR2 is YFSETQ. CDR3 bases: TGCGCCAGCAGCTTGGCCGGAGCGGGAGGGATTGAGCAGTTCTTC. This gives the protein CASSLAGAGGIEQFF.

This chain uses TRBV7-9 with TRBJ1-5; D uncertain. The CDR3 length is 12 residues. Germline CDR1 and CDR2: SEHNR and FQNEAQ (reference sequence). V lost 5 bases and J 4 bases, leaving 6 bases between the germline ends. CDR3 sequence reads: CASSPENQPQHF. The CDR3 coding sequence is TGTGCCAGCAGCCCGGAAAATCAGCCCCAGCATTTT.